This entry describes one T cell receptor beta chain. What this receptor recognizes is not known. The sample holds no much larger clone one base away, and base qualities are not on file. This entry comes from a study of beta chain features in type 1 diabetes (dated by TCRdb to the late 2010s). Background on the whole study: Mean age, gender distribution, total cell number and subset yield did not differ between patients and healthy donors. Across all samples, 107,917,701 sorted cells were examined, and cell number per subset correlated strongly with RNA yield. The study compared TCRB repertoires of sorted circulating CD4+ T cell subsets between recently diagnosed type 1 diabetes patients and matched healthy donors. Regulatory and stem cell-like memory subsets were obtained from only 8 patients and roughly eight healthy donors, while naive and central memory subsets were obtained from all 30 or so donors.

The High Capacity cDNA Reverse Transcription Kit was used to reverse transcribe all of the isolated RNA, meaning that expressed TCRB transcripts were what got sequenced. Deep immunoSEQ sequencing was performed on naive, central memory and regulatory T cell samples, with an average of around 3.4 million total reads per sample. Sorted cells were lysed in RLT buffer, and RNA was extracted using DNase-treated RNeasy Micro or Mini kits according to cell number. To prevent cross-contamination, each cell subset was processed individually, whereas patient and healthy donor samples were processed jointly. The immunoSEQ multiplex PCR was used to amplify TCRB sequences from cDNA, yielding 87-bp fragments that span the CDR3 region. Amplicons were sequenced on the Illumina HiSeq platform. Under the source paper's analysis protocol: Synthetic template baselines were used to correct PCR bias computationally, reads within Hamming distance 2 were collapsed, and singletons that could not be merged were discarded. Reads were aligned to IMGT to assign V, D and J genes, CDR3 length, and insertions or deletions at six rearrangement sites. Within each subset, clonotype counts were normalized to the number of sorted cells before true diversity and Gini coefficients were calculated with the tcR R package. Repertoire sharing was quantified using the overlap coefficient calculated on TCRB nucleotide sequences. TCRdb carries this immuneACCESS record with in-frame sequences only. Its versions omit some clonotypes, under half of them owing to an unresolved V gene in the studies checked, with the rest unexplained. The V and J calls and clone size were taken over from that table, and D and trimming were inferred from the DNA. The sample table contains 140,000 or so clones; only one count was recorded for 10% to 15% of them. 1% to 1.5% of the sample is held by the ten biggest clonotypes.

A single peripheral blood draw of around 100 mL on average was collected from each donor into heparinised tubes. Using a panel that included CD45RO, CCR7, CD25, CD127, CD95 and CD27, naive, central memory, regulatory and stem cell-like memory CD4+ T cells were sorted on a BD FACSAria II. Purity was above 95% for every sorted population. PBMCs were isolated immediately by Lymphoprep density gradient centrifugation and stained directly without culture. So that batch effects would be minimized, each experiment stained and sorted samples in pairs, pairing one healthy donor with one patient. There are 15 amino acids in the CDR3, from cysteine to phenylalanine inclusive. Only the CDR3 portion is preserved as DNA: 45 bases, with reading frame beginning at the first base. Between the V and J ends, shortened by 5 bases and 8 bases respectively, the junction contains 20 bases. Taken from the germline V gene, the CDR1 and CDR2 loops are SGHRS and YFSETQ.

What the work shows at the level of the full study, not this receptor alone: PCR might favor shorter templates, but patient and control samples were amplified and corrected together, so any skew would affect both groups equally. Because cDNA was sequenced instead of genomic DNA, highly expressing activated cells could be over-represented, though the groups showed no difference in activation or CD3 levels. Only small numbers of individuals were included in the HLA sub-analyses, which left unresolved whether HLA type had any influence on TCRB rearrangement. Type 1 diabetes patients showed a moderate but significant shortening of TCRB CDR3 length in all four CD4+ subsets. Naive, central memory and regulatory TCRB repertoires appeared more similar among patients than among healthy donors. Fewer insertions and more nucleotide deletions at VDJ recombination sites were observed in patients with type 1 diabetes, implying thymic rearrangement abnormalities.

This chain joins TRBV5-1 to TRBJ2-1; D gene: possibly TRBD1, on 6 matching bases. The sequenced sample was central memory CD4+ T cells from blood. The receptor was isolated from a man between 18 and 29 years old with type 1 diabetes. The CDR3 is CASRTWGQGGDEQFF. The nucleotides are TGCGCCAGCAGAACGTGGGGGCAAGGTGGGGATGAGCAGTTCTTC.